This is a list of T cell receptor beta chains from one sample in a study of T cells in Graves' hyperthyroidism and ophthalmopathy. TCRdb re-derived calls from the multiplex PCR reads in MiXCR, one entry per CDR3 protein. The data hold 550,000 to 600,000 distinct CDR3 sequences, with more than 13% observed a single time. The sequencing input was blood. The receptor set was obtained from a woman between 18 and 30 years old with Graves' ophthalmopathy. CDR3s include the opening cysteine and the closing phenylalanine or tryptophan. D genes are given only for firm matches. The size entry is marked missing in some rows and otherwise reads once, few, many or a size class.

TRBV6-1,many,NA,TRBJ1-2,TGTGCCAGCAGTGAATCCCGCCGGGACGCAGACTATGGCTACACCTTC,CASSESRRDADYGYTF
TRBV15,few,NA,TRBJ1-2,TGTGCCACCAGCAGAGAAGGGGAAGGCGACTATGGCTACACCTTC,CATSREGEGDYGYTF
TRBV28,NA,NA,TRBJ1-3,TGTGCCAGCAGTCTCCGAGGAGACACTCCCGTGAGAAACACCATATATTTT,CASSLRGDTPVRNTIYF
TRBV20-1,few,NA,TRBJ2-1,TGCAGTGCTAGAGATCAATTCCTAGTAGGTGAGCAGTTCTTC,CSARDQFLVGEQFF
TRBV25-1,NA,TRBD1,TRBJ2-2,TGTGCCAGCAGTGATGACAGGGCGAACACCGGGGAGCTGTTTTTT,CASSDDRANTGELFF
TRBV20-1,many,TRBD1,TRBJ2-5,TGCAGTGCTAGAGATGACAGGGGTGAAGAGACCCAGTACTTC,CSARDDRGEETQYF
TRBV12-5,many,TRBD2,TRBJ2-5,TGTGCTAGTGGTCCGGGAGGAAGCCAAGAGACCCAGTACTTC,CASGPGGSQETQYF
TRBV18,NA,TRBD2,TRBJ2-5,TGTGCCAGCTCACTAACTAGCGGCAATGCAGAGACCCAGTACTTC,CASSLTSGNAETQYF
TRBV5-4,few,NA,TRBJ2-5,TGTGCCAGCAGCATGGGGGGTGGGGACAGCCACTCCGGGAAGTACTTC,CASSMGGGDSHSGKYF
TRBV5-1,many,TRBD2,TRBJ2-3,TGCGCCAGCAGCAGACTAGCGGGAGAGGTCACAGATACGCAGTATTTT,CASSRLAGEVTDTQYF
TRBV11-2,NA,TRBD2,TRBJ2-7,TGTGCCAGCACCCCCGAGCCTAGCGGCTCCTACGAGCAGTACTTC,CASTPEPSGSYEQYF
TRBV20-1,many,TRBD2,TRBJ2-1,TGCAGTGCTTCCGGGACTAGCGGGAGATCTTATGAGCAGTTCTTC,CSASGTSGRSYEQFF
TRBV11-2,many,NA,TRBJ2-1,TGTGCCAGCAGCTTAGATCAGGACAGCTCCTACGATGAGCAGTTCTTC,CASSLDQDSSYDEQFF
TRBV13,few,NA,TRBJ2-1,TGTGCCAGCAGCCCGCCCCATCTTGGGACTGGATCCTGCAATGAGCAGTTCTTC,CASSPPHLGTGSCNEQFF
TRBV4-3,NA,NA,TRBJ2-5,TGCGCCAGCAGCCAAGATCTTGAAGGGATGGAGACCCAGTACTTC,CASSQDLEGMETQYF
TRBV12-3/TRBV12-4,many,TRBD1,TRBJ1-2,TGTGCCAGCAGTTTAATAGGCGCGGACAGGGGCGGTGATGGCTACACCTTC,CASSLIGADRGGDGYTF
TRBV14,NA,NA,TRBJ2-2,TGTGCCAGCAGCGTCGGGACTACCGGGGAGCTGTTTTTT,CASSVGTTGELFF
TRBV20-1,few,TRBD2,TRBJ2-1,TGCAGTGCTAGGCGTGGTAGCGGGAGGGTCAATGAGCAGTTCTTC,CSARRGSGRVNEQFF
TRBV9,NA,NA,TRBJ1-6,TGTGCCAGCAGCGTAGTGGGGATTTCACCCCTCCACTTT,CASSVVGISPLHF
TRBV12-3/TRBV12-4,many,NA,TRBJ2-3,TGTGCCAGCAGCCTTACTGCGGGGGCCTACTCAGATACGCAGTATTTT,CASSLTAGAYSDTQYF
TRBV13,many,TRBD1,TRBJ2-2,TGTGCCAGCAGCCCGACCCGGACAGGGAACACCGGGGAGCTGTTTTTT,CASSPTRTGNTGELFF
TRBV5-8,few,TRBD2,TRBJ2-1,TGTGCCAGCAGCTCAGCGGGAGGGCCCAGTGAGCAGTTCTTC,CASSSAGGPSEQFF
TRBV7-3,NA,NA,TRBJ2-3,TGTGCCAGCAGCCTTACCCAGCCAGATACGCAGTATTTT,CASSLTQPDTQYF
TRBV7-6,many,NA,TRBJ1-5,TGTGCCAGCAGCCTCTATGCAGGGTATAGCAATCAGCCCCAGCATTTT,CASSLYAGYSNQPQHF
TRBV24-1,many,NA,TRBJ1-5,TGTGCCACCAGTGAAAGGCTGTATAGCAATCAGCCCCAGCATTTT,CATSERLYSNQPQHF
TRBV19,many,NA,TRBJ1-1,TGTGCCAGTAGCCTACAACGGGTCAGCATGAACACTGAAGCTTTCTTT,CASSLQRVSMNTEAFF
TRBV4-2,NA,TRBD2,TRBJ2-2,TGTGCCAGCAGCCAAGGTATAGCGGGAAGCACCGGGGAGCTGTTTTTT,CASSQGIAGSTGELFF
TRBV5-1,many,NA,TRBJ2-7,TGCGCCAGCAGCCCCGGGCGCGGCGAGCAGTACTTC,CASSPGRGEQYF
TRBV27,NA,NA,TRBJ2-1,TGTGCCAGCAGTTCAAGCAGCAGGGCCTACAATGAGCAGTTCTTC,CASSSSSRAYNEQFF
TRBV11-2,NA,TRBD2,TRBJ2-1,TGTGCCAGCAGCTTAAGGTGGGGGGAGCTAGCGGGCATCCGCTCCTACAATGAGCAGTTCTTC,CASSLRWGELAGIRSYNEQFF
TRBV27,NA,TRBD1,TRBJ2-2,TGTGCCAGCAGTTTCCCTCTCGGGACAGGGTACACCGGGGAGCTGTTTTTT,CASSFPLGTGYTGELFF
TRBV3-2,NA,NA,TRBJ2-4,TGTGCCAGCAGCCCCGGGACCCAGGGAAACATTCAGTACTTC,CASSPGTQGNIQYF
TRBV5-5,many,NA,TRBJ2-7,TGTGCCAGCAGTTTAACAATTAACGGGCCCTACGAGCAGTACTTC,CASSLTINGPYEQYF
TRBV27,few,NA,TRBJ1-2,TGTGCCAGCAAAGGGGCAACAGGGATTGGCTACACCTTC,CASKGATGIGYTF
TRBV20-1,many,TRBD2,TRBJ2-7,TGCAGTGCCCTGGGACTAGCCTACGAGCAGTACTTC,CSALGLAYEQYF
TRBV7-9,many,TRBD1,TRBJ1-2,TGTGCCAGCAGCTTAGGCCCAGGGGGAGCTAACTATGGCTACACCTTC,CASSLGPGGANYGYTF
TRBV29-1,many,TRBD1,TRBJ2-7,TGCAGCGTTGCCGGGACAGTTGATAAGCCCTACGAGCAGTACTTC,CSVAGTVDKPYEQYF
TRBV28,few,NA,TRBJ1-5,TGTGCCAGCAGGAATGACAGGCCACCGGGAAGCAATCAGCCCCAGCATTTT,CASRNDRPPGSNQPQHF
TRBV29-1,NA,NA,TRBJ2-2,TGCAGCGTTCCCGGTCTAACGGGGACCGGGGAGCTGTTTTTT,CSVPGLTGTGELFF
TRBV10-3,few,TRBD1,TRBJ1-1,TGTGCCACCGGGACAGGGGGCATGAACACTGAAGCTTTCTTT,CATGTGGMNTEAFF
TRBV4-1,NA,NA,TRBJ1-5,TGCGCCAGCAGCCAAGACCGGGACAGCAATCAGCCCCAGCATTTT,CASSQDRDSNQPQHF
TRBV6-2/TRBV6-3,NA,TRBD2,TRBJ2-1,TGTGCCAGCGTCGGCATCGGGGCGGGAGGGACCTACAATGAGCAGTTCTTC,CASVGIGAGGTYNEQFF
TRBV19,NA,TRBD1,TRBJ1-5,TGTGCCAGTAGTACCGGACAGGGGGGGCATCAGCCCCAGCATTTT,CASSTGQGGHQPQHF
TRBV4-2,few,NA,TRBJ2-3,TGTGCCAGCAGCCAATCTGCGCAGTCCACAGATACGCAGTATTTT,CASSQSAQSTDTQYF
TRBV10-3,many,NA,TRBJ2-7,TGTGCCATCAGTGAGGGGGAGGCCGACGAGCAGTACTTC,CAISEGEADEQYF
TRBV5-1,many,TRBD2,TRBJ2-1,TGCGCCAGCAGCTTGAGCGGGGTAGCGGGAAATGAGCAGTTCTTC,CASSLSGVAGNEQFF
TRBV9,NA,NA,TRBJ1-2,TGTGCCAGCAGCTCACGCGGAAGGGAATATGGCTACACCTTC,CASSSRGREYGYTF
TRBV7-3,many,TRBD1,TRBJ2-2,TGTGCCAGCAGCTTATACGGACAGGCGAACACCGGGGAGCTGTTTTTT,CASSLYGQANTGELFF
TRBV7-6,many,TRBD2,TRBJ2-1,TGTGCCAGCAGCAATCGTAGCGGGAGTGTTTACAATGAGCAGTTCTTC,CASSNRSGSVYNEQFF
TRBV4-1,once,NA,TRBJ2-2,TGCGCCAGCAGCCAAAGGTATCGGACAGAAGATTACACCGGGGAGCTGTTTTTT,CASSQRYRTEDYTGELFF
TRBV7-2,many,NA,TRBJ2-7,TGTGCCAGCAGCTTTACCGGAGCCTACGAGCAGTACTTC,CASSFTGAYEQYF
TRBV20-1,many,NA,TRBJ2-7,TGCAGTGCTTCGTTCACATCGGCGCTCGAGCAGTACTTC,CSASFTSALEQYF
TRBV9,NA,TRBD1,TRBJ2-7,TGTGCCAGCAGCGGACAGGGGGCGCTGGGAGAGCAGTACTTC,CASSGQGALGEQYF
TRBV6-5,NA,TRBD1,TRBJ1-2,TGTGCCAGCAGTTACGAGGCAGGGGGCACACATAACTATGGCTACACCTTC,CASSYEAGGTHNYGYTF
TRBV10-3,NA,TRBD2,TRBJ2-1,TGTGCCATCAGCGATCCGCGGACTAGCGGTCCGACCTCTAGGTACAATGAGCAGTTCTTC,CAISDPRTSGPTSRYNEQFF
TRBV24-1,few,TRBD1,TRBJ2-7,TGTGCCACCAGTGGCGCTCAGGGGGTTACCTACGAGCAGTACTTC,CATSGAQGVTYEQYF
TRBV7-8,many,TRBD1,TRBJ2-7,TGTGCCAGCAGCCGAACAGGGGGCGAGGGGCAGTACTTC,CASSRTGGEGQYF
TRBV12-3/TRBV12-4,many,TRBD1,TRBJ2-3,TGTGCCAGCAGTTTTGGGACAGGGGCAGATACGCAGTATTTT,CASSFGTGADTQYF